This TCR beta chain was retrieved from a study of T-cell reconstitution after alpha-beta-depleted transplantation in children. This CDR3 is built from 13 residues. Germline V gene lookup returns CDR1 SGHTA and CDR2 FQGNSA. The V end was cut by 4 bases, the J end by 6 bases, with 9 bases between. The sample holds many counts of this clonotype. Unique molecular identifiers tagged the TCRbeta library. MiXCR, run by TCRdb on the PCR reads, gives a single entry per CDR3 protein. The sample lists 200,000 to 300,000 distinct CDR3 sequences, 12% occurring once. Specimen: PBMCs from the stem cell graft donor, collected from the stem cell graft. This receptor was taken from a human donor who donated a stem cell graft to a child with acute lymphoblastic leukemia. This chain joins TRBV7-2 and TRBJ2-2, with a possible D match to TRBD2 (6 bases). CDR3: CASSSQRAGELFF. As DNA, the CDR3 is TGTGCCAGCAGCTCGCAGCGGGCCGGGGAGCTGTTTTTT.